This paragraph covers one T cell receptor beta chain sequence. This record comes from a study of cytomegalovirus exposure and HLA in healthy donors. It was with 60 Vbeta and 13 Jbeta primers that the PCR ran. Sequencing was performed with immunoSEQ multiplex PCR; in TCRdb, only in-frame clones are kept and a portion is missing. The data contain under 200,000 clones, around four fifths of them singletons. The TCR sequence derives from a man younger than 45 in good health and CMV-seronegative. Sequenced input: PBMCs.

The chain's CDR3 is CASSPEAGEETQYF. The CDR3 region has the DNA TGTGCCAGCAGCCCTGAGGCAGGGGAAGAGACCCAGTACTTC. The genes are TRBV7-9 and TRBJ2-5, with D maybe TRBD1 (6 bases). Germline CDR1 is SEHNR and CDR2 is FQNEAQ (reference sequence). Trimming pared 5 bases from V and 3 bases from J, leaving 13 bases between. The CDR3 sequence is 14 residues long.